This entry lists 23 T cell receptor beta chains sequenced from one sample in a study of T-cell reconstitution after alpha-beta-depleted transplantation in children. Library preparation (for TCRbeta) was performed with unique molecular identifiers. TCRdb ran MiXCR on the PCR reads and lists one entry per CDR3 protein. The profile shows around 370,000 distinct CDR3 sequences, about 16% of them singletons. The source was PBMCs, mostly from graft donor cells, collected 360 days after TCRalphabeta/CD19-depleted stem cell transplant. These receptors all come from a male patient under 10 years old who had a stem cell transplant for acute lymphoblastic leukemia, so the T cells may come from the graft donor.

CDR3 region: CASTLGGLQETQYF. In DNA, the CDR3 is TGTGCCAGCACCCTGGGGGGGCTGCAAGAGACCCAGTACTTC. V is TRBV28 and J is TRBJ2-5; TRBD2 is a possible D gene (7 bases). The germline V and J ends were trimmed by 7 bases and 2 bases, with 14 bases remaining between them. The germline gives CDR1 MDHEN, CDR2 SYDVKM. The CDR3 runs to 14 residues.

The chain employs TRBV7-3 and TRBJ2-3, with 10 bases aligning to TRBD2. Looked up from germline, CDR1 is SGHTA and CDR2 is FQGTGA. The CDR3 has 14 amino acids. J was trimmed by 6 bases and V by 5 bases; bases with no gene match: 5. The CDR3 DNA is TGTGCCAGCAGCAAAGCGGGAGGGCCCGATACGCAGTATTTT. Translation: CASSKAGGPDTQYF.

This clonotype was counted a few times. The chain couples TRBV7-2 to TRBJ2-7; D might be TRBD1 (5 bases). V shed 3 bases and J shed 4 bases, with 13 bases lying between them. Germline CDR1 SGHTA, CDR2 FQGNSA. CDR3 length: 14 amino acids. The CDR3 sequence is CASSFRRTSYEQYF. CDR3 DNA: TGTGCCAGCAGCTTCAGGCGGACATCTTACGAGCAGTACTTC.

The V gene is TRBV20-1, the J gene TRBJ1-2, with D maybe TRBD1 (6 bases). The CDR3 is 14 amino acids. Germline-derived CDR1 and CDR2 are DFQATT and SNEGSKA (reference sequence). V was trimmed by 5 bases and J by 4 bases, leaving 17 bases between them. CDR3 sequence reads: CSASPTGLSYGYTF. In DNA, the CDR3 is TGCAGTGCTTCCCCTACAGGGCTGAGCTATGGCTACACCTTC.

This clonotype has a handful of counts. The CDR3: CASSLDGGGNTGELFF. In DNA form, the CDR3 reads TGTGCCAGCAGTTTAGATGGAGGGGGGAACACCGGGGAGCTGTTTTTT. V and J are TRBV12-3 or TRBV12-4 and TRBJ2-2; D may match TRBD1 or TRBD2 (6 bases each). The CDR3 length is 16 residues. V lost 1 base, J lost 1 base, and 10 bases lay in between.

The sample holds a few counts of this clonotype. The V call is TRBV28, the J call TRBJ2-5; TRBD2 aligns across 8 bases. CDR1 MDHEN and CDR2 SYDVKM come from the germline V gene. The trim removed 7 bases at V and 1 base at J, leaving 11 bases unmatched. The CDR3 contains 16 residues. CDR3 sequence reads: CASTFREGLVQETQYF. CDR3 nucleotide sequence: TGTGCCAGCACCTTCCGGGAGGGGCTTGTCCAAGAGACCCAGTACTTC.

The J gene is TRBJ2-5, the V gene TRBV20-1, with D perhaps TRBD1 or TRBD2 (5 bases each). Germline lookup yields CDR1 DFQATT and CDR2 SNEGSKA (reference sequence). Trimming cost V 6 bases and J 2 bases, with 13 bases left between them. This CDR3 region has 13 residues. DNA of the CDR3: TGCAGTGCGACCGGGACGGCTCAAGAGACCCAGTACTTC. Its protein product is CSATGTAQETQYF.

This clonotype has ten or more counts. The chain employs TRBV27 and TRBJ2-2; 7 nucleotides agree with TRBD2. CDR3 length: 19 residues. CDR1 is MNHEY and CDR2 is SMNVEV in the germline V gene (reference sequence). V gave up 7 bases and J gave up 1 base; unmatched junction bases: 18. CDR3 nucleotides: TGTGCCAGCATGGGCGGGTCCGGCCGCACTAGCGTGAACACCGGGGAGCTGTTTTTT. Protein product: CASMGGSGRTSVNTGELFF.

This clonotype came up a few times. This sequence joins TRBV29-1 and TRBJ2-7, with 8 bases that match TRBD1. Germline V gene data show CDR1 as SQVTM and CDR2 as ANQGSEA. This CDR3 is built from 13 residues. Unmatched junction bases numbered 9, after V lost 4 bases and J lost 7 bases. In nucleotides, the CDR3 is TGCAGCGTTGGGAGGACAGGGTCGGGAGAGCAGTACTTC. It specifies CSVGRTGSGEQYF.

The chain employs TRBV12-3 or TRBV12-4 and TRBJ1-3; D uncertain. The CDR3 loop spans 16 amino acids. Trimming took off 3 bases at V and 4 bases at J, with 16 bases between the two ends. CDR3 protein: CASSFPGPTRGNTIYF. The DNA of the CDR3 is TGTGCCAGCAGTTTTCCGGGCCCCACCCGGGGAAACACCATATATTTT.

V and J are TRBV20-1 and TRBJ2-3; 10 bases align to TRBD2. There are 20 residues in the CDR3. Germline V gene data show CDR1 as DFQATT and CDR2 as SNEGSKA (reference sequence). J gave up 5 bases and V 4 bases, and 24 bases lay outside the gene matches. The CDR3 region is CSANAGVLTSGPHRRDTQYF. The CDR3 nucleotides read TGCAGTGCTAATGCAGGGGTCTTGACTAGCGGGCCTCATCGCAGAGATACGCAGTATTTT.

The CDR3 is CSVVVHLAVPRETQYF. In DNA form, the CDR3 reads TGCAGCGTTGTCGTCCACTTAGCGGTCCCCCGGGAGACCCAGTACTTC. V is TRBV29-1 and J is TRBJ2-5, with D possibly being TRBD2 (6 bases). The CDR3 is made up of 16 amino acids. With 4 bases removed from V and 5 bases from J, the gap between germline ends came to 23 bases. Germline V gene data show CDR1 as SQVTM and CDR2 as ANQGSEA.

The rearrangement uses TRBV6-2 or TRBV6-3 and TRBJ2-3, with TRBD2 matching 10 bases. In germline, CDR1 is MNHEY, CDR2 SVGEGT. The junction had 9 bases not matched to a gene; V was cut back by 6 bases and J by 3 bases. This CDR3 is 16 amino acids long. Here the CDR3 reads CASSRTSGGLTDTQYF. Written as DNA, the CDR3 is TGTGCCAGCAGCCGGACTAGCGGTGGTCTTACAGATACGCAGTATTTT.

The chain is built from TRBV7-9 and TRBJ2-3; no clear D gene. V was cut by 2 bases and J by 3 bases, with 6 bases left in between. Germline CDR1 reads SEHNR; CDR2 reads FQNEAQ (reference sequence). This CDR3 contains 13 residues. The CDR3 loop reads CASSLTTTDTQYF. DNA of the CDR3: TGTGCCAGCAGCTTAACTACTACAGATACGCAGTATTTT.

In this sample, this clonotype turned up a few times. This chain links TRBV6-5 with TRBJ2-5; the D is unclear. V lost 4 bases to trimming and J lost 1 base, with 13 bases between them. CDR1 and CDR2 from the germline V gene are MNHEY and SVGAGI. The CDR3 runs to 15 residues. This chain's CDR3 is CASSSPAGTQETQYF. The DNA for the CDR3 is TGTGCCAGCAGTTCCCCCGCTGGAACCCAAGAGACCCAGTACTTC.

As DNA, the CDR3 is TGCAGCGCGACAGGGTACACCGGGGAGCTGTTTTTT. This sequence encodes CSATGYTGELFF. The chain is built from TRBV29-1 and TRBJ2-2; 7 positions agree with TRBD1. The CDR3 covers 12 residues. Per germline, CDR1 SQVTM and CDR2 ANQGSEA. After removal of 7 bases from V and 3 bases from J, the junction contained 2 bases not matched to a gene.

This clonotype was recorded at least ten times. The rearrangement joins TRBV19 to TRBJ2-7; D unresolved. The CDR3 runs 12 residues. V was trimmed by 1 base and J by 6 bases, leaving 7 bases between them. Germline V gives CDR1 LNHDA, CDR2 SQIVND (reference sequence). The CDR3 loop is CASSIGGSEQYF. CDR3 DNA sequence: TGTGCCAGTAGTATAGGGGGATCCGAGCAGTACTTC.

This clonotype appeared a few times. This chain joins TRBV28 and TRBJ2-1, with D possibly being TRBD2 (7 bases). The germline gives CDR1 MDHEN, CDR2 SYDVKM. The CDR3 length is 17 residues. V was pared by 4 bases and J by 3 bases, with 19 bases between. Here the CDR3 reads CASSSGIGGAVYNEQFF. The CDR3 DNA follows: TGTGCCAGCAGTTCAGGGATAGGGGGGGCCGTCTACAATGAGCAGTTCTTC.

This clonotype was found a few times. This chain connects TRBV7-9 to TRBJ2-3; D tentatively reads TRBD1 or TRBD2 (5 bases each). CDR1 and CDR2 from the germline V gene are SEHNR and FQNEAQ (reference sequence). The ends were cut back, 6 bases at V and 6 bases at J, with 10 bases in the middle. The CDR3 is 12 amino acids. Here the CDR3 reads CASRGEPDTQYF. The CDR3 DNA follows: TGTGCCAGCAGGGGGGAGCCGGATACGCAGTATTTT.

This clonotype appeared many times. The gene calls are TRBV28 and TRBJ1-2; 11 bases match TRBD1. With 6 bases clipped from V and 4 bases from J, the junction kept 10 bases outside the gene matches. The length of the CDR3 is 16 residues. Looked up from germline, CDR1 is MDHEN and CDR2 is SYDVKM. CDR3 amino acids: CASRSSGTGGFYGYTF. CDR3 nucleotides: TGTGCCAGCAGGTCATCCGGGACAGGGGGATTCTATGGCTACACCTTC.

The chain couples TRBV10-1 to TRBJ2-5, with 10 bases lining up with TRBD2. V lost 2 bases, J lost 2 bases, and 8 bases stayed unmatched. The CDR3 runs to 17 residues. Germline loops: CDR1 WNHNN, CDR2 SYGVQD (reference sequence). CDR3 nucleotide sequence: TGCGCCAGCAGTGAGGGGGCTAGCGGGAGTGGTCAAGAGACCCAGTACTTC. Translation: CASSEGASGSGQETQYF.

The chain combines TRBV11-3 with TRBJ2-1, with D maybe TRBD1 (6 bases). The CDR3 sequence is 14 residues long. Germline CDR1 is SGHNT and CDR2 is YENEEA. The V and J ends lost 5 bases and 7 bases respectively, with 15 bases between them. In nucleotides, the CDR3 is TGTGCCAGCAGCCAAACAGGGTTGTTGAATGAGCAGTTCTTC. It yields the protein CASSQTGLLNEQFF.

The chain is built from TRBV4-3 and TRBJ1-2; 8 positions match TRBD1. This CDR3 is built from 16 residues. Germline V gene sequence: CDR1 LGHNA, CDR2 YSLEER. The J segment lost 4 bases and the V segment lost 3 bases, leaving 10 bases of the junction unmatched. The CDR3 sequence is CASSQGPGGGGYGYTF. CDR3 bases: TGCGCCAGCAGCCAGGGCCCAGGGGGCGGTGGCTATGGCTACACCTTC.